This T cell receptor (beta chain) was documented in a study of shared clonotypes between healthy human individuals. Findings and caveats of the study: The low donor count limited represented genetic and exposure-history diversity. Across four donors, naive CD4 shared 5% to 5.5%, naive CD8 under 4%, memory CD4 about 2.5%, memory CD8 more than 0.35%.

A word on this clone: The antigen is undetermined.

Germline V gene data show CDR1 as SQVTM and CDR2 as ANQGSEA. The CDR3 contains 13 residues. The ends were cut back, 4 bases at V and 3 bases at J, with 10 bases in the middle. Adult Caucasians living in Nashville, Tennessee made up all of the donors. Splitting of CD4+ cells produced CD45RA+ naive and CD45RA-negative memory subsets. Some clones are missing from TCRdb's copy, which holds only in-frame ones; the method was immunoSEQ multiplex PCR. This sample has over a million clones, with roughly 97% found just once. The sequence was collected from a man between 25 and 39 years old in good health. The sample taken for sequencing was naive CD4+ T cells sorted from blood. Subset of the sample: CD45RA+ positively selected. The chain uses TRBV29-1 and TRBJ2-1; possible D gene TRBD1, 5 bases. The CDR3 spells CSVGRARYNEQFF. CDR3 nucleotide sequence: TGCAGCGTTGGCAGGGCCCGCTACAATGAGCAGTTCTTC.